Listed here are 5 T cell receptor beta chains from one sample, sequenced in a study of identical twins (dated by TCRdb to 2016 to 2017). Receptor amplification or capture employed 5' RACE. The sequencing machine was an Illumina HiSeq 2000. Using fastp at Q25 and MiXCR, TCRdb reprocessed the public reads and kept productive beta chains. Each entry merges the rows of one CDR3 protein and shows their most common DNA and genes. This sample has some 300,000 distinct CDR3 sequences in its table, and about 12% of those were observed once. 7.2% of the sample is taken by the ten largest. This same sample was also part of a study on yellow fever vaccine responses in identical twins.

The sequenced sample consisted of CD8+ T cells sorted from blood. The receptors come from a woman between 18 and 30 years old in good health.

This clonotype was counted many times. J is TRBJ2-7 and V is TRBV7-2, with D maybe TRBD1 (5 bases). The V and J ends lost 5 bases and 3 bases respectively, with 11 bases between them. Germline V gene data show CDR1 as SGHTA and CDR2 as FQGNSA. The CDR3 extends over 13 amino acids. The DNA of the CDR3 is TGTGCCAGCAGCCTCGGAACAGGCTACGAGCAGTACGTC. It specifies CASSLGTGYEQYV.

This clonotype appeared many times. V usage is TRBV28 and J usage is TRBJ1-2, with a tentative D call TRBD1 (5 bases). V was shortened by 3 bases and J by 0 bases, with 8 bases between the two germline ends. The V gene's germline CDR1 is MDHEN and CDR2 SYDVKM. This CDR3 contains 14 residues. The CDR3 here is CASSLQGANYGYTF. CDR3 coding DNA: TGTGCCAGCAGTTTGCAGGGAGCTAACTATGGCTACACCTTC.

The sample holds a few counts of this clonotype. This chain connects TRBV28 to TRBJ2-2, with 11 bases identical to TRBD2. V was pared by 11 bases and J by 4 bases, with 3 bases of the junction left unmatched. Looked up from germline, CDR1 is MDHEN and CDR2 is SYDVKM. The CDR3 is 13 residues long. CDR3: CAGGLAGTGELFF. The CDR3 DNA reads TGTGCCGGCGGACTAGCGGGCACCGGGGAGCTGTTTTTT.

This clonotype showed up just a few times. CDR3 region: CASSSSRLAESYEQYF. For the CDR3, the DNA is TGTGCCAGCAGCTCTTCGCGGCTAGCGGAATCCTACGAGCAGTACTTC. The V call is TRBV7-9, the J call TRBJ2-7, with 7 bases identical to TRBD2. This CDR3 has 16 amino acids. Per the germline V gene, CDR1 is SEHNR and CDR2 is FQNEAQ (reference sequence). Germline trimming cut 4 bases from V and 1 base from J; bases unmatched to any gene: 10.

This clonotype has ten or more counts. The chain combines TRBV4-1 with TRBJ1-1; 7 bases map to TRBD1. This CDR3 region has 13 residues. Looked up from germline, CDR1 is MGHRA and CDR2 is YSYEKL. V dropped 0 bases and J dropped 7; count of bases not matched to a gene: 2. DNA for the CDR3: TGCGCCAGCAGCCAAGAGGGGACAGTTGAAGCTTTCTTT. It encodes CASSQEGTVEAFF.